What follows is one TCR beta chain and its context. The entry originates in a study of blood T cell repertoires in COVID-19. Original analysis: For nucleated cells, counts were estimated from reference gene primer amplification. Clones were sequenced by immunoSEQ multiplex PCR, and TCRdb holds only the in-frame ones, with some missing. That table gives V, J and clone size, and the DNA gave D and trimming. This table holds approximately 300,000 clones, more than 85% found once. This clonotype was sampled from a woman in her twenties or thirties who had recovered from COVID-19. The specimen was PBMCs or T cells enriched from blood (not recorded which).

The CDR3 DNA sequence: TGTGCCACCAGTGACAGGACAGCAAAAGAGACCCAGTACTTC. This translates into CATSDRTAKETQYF. The rearrangement links TRBV24-1 to TRBJ2-5; D possibly corresponds to TRBD1 (6 bases). The CDR3 is made up of 14 amino acids. Trimming stripped 4 bases from V and 3 bases from J, with 11 bases between. Looked up from germline, CDR1 is KGHDR and CDR2 is SFDVKD.